Each of the 22 T cell receptor beta chains below was sequenced from the same sample in a study of T-cell memory formation after mild COVID-19. Via MiXCR, TCRdb re-called the 5' RACE reads, giving one row per CDR3 protein. The sample yields 45,000 or so distinct CDR3 sequences, roughly 7% seen once. Sequenced material: PBMCs or a T cell subset sorted from them (not recorded which). These receptors all come from an adult who had mild COVID-19 (a few samples of this study predate the infection). Cell type and time point are not known.

The chain links TRBV20-1 to TRBJ1-2; D is unclear. V lost 6 bases and J lost 8, with 19 bases in between. The CDR3 covers 13 residues. Germline CDR1 is DFQATT and CDR2 is SNEGSKA (reference sequence). The CDR3 spells CSAPARIFRGYTF. The DNA of the CDR3 is TGCAGTGCCCCCGCCCGTATATTTCGAGGCTACACCTTC.

The table lists this clonotype with many counts. CDR3 loop: CASVEGGGGAAGYEQYF. CDR3 bases: TGCGCCAGCGTGGAAGGTGGCGGGGGGGCAGCGGGCTACGAGCAGTACTTC. The chain is built from TRBV5-1 and TRBJ2-7; the match to TRBD2 covers 9 bases. Trimming at V came to 7 bases and at J to 3 bases, leaving 17 bases not matched to a gene. The germline CDR1 and CDR2 sequences are SGHRS and YFSETQ. The CDR3 totals 17 residues.

This clonotype was detected many times. The V gene is TRBV4-3, the J gene TRBJ2-3, with D possibly TRBD1 on 5 matching bases. Germline V gene data show CDR1 as LGHNA and CDR2 as YSLEER. This CDR3 is 13 amino acids long. With 6 bases removed from V and 4 bases from J, the gap between germline ends came to 11 bases. As DNA, the CDR3 is TGCGCCAGCAGGGGGCCTATGGCAGATACGCAGTATTTT. Amino acid sequence: CASRGPMADTQYF.

Points on this clonotype: Possible read error: a much larger clone is one base away. V gene TRBV12-3 or TRBV12-4 combines with J gene TRBJ1-2; D is uncertain. V dropped 5 bases and J dropped 3 bases, with 16 bases sitting between them. This CDR3 is built from 15 residues. The CDR3 DNA is TGTGCCAGCAGTCCGGAGGCCACAGATGACTATGGCTACACCTTC. Translating gives CASSPEATDDYGYTF.

In its sample, this clonotype was seen a few times. This chain joins TRBV6-5 and TRBJ1-1, with D possibly matching TRBD1 (6 bases). Germline CDR1 MNHEY, CDR2 SVGAGI. The CDR3 is 14 amino acids. With 6 bases removed from V and 4 bases from J, the gap between germline ends came to 15 bases. The DNA of the CDR3 is TGTGCCAGCAGGCCACAGGGCGGGGGCACTGAAGCTTTCTTT. This encodes CASRPQGGGTEAFF.

This clonotype was seen many times. The chain couples TRBV6-6 to TRBJ2-7, with D unclear. The CDR3 is 13 residues long. V was trimmed by 4 bases and J by 6 bases, leaving 13 bases between them. Germline CDR1 reads MNHNY; CDR2 reads SVGAGI (reference sequence). The CDR3 spells CASSLVSTGEQYF. For the CDR3, the DNA is TGTGCCAGCAGTTTGGTCTCGACGGGCGAGCAGTACTTC.

This clonotype came up many times. The V and J genes are TRBV20-1 and TRBJ2-5, with D perhaps assigned TRBD1 or TRBD2 (5 bases each). V shed 6 bases and J shed 1 base, with 18 bases lying between them. The CDR3 has 15 residues. Germline V gives CDR1 DFQATT, CDR2 SNEGSKA (reference sequence). CDR3: CSARAGADSQETQYF. DNA of the CDR3: TGCAGTGCCCGTGCCGGGGCCGACAGCCAAGAGACCCAGTACTTC.

This clonotype was recorded at least ten times. The J gene is TRBJ2-1, the V gene TRBV3-1; D ambiguous. Trimming removed 4 bases at V and 6 bases at J, with 10 bases between. This CDR3 contains 13 residues. The germline V gene encodes CDR1 LGHDT and CDR2 YNNKEL (reference sequence). CDR3 nucleotides: TGTGCCAGCAGCCGGCCCCCCACCAATGAGCAGTTCTTC. This codes for CASSRPPTNEQFF.

This clonotype occurred many times. The J gene is TRBJ2-2, the V gene TRBV7-6; 12 positions agree with TRBD1. CDR1 and CDR2 (germline): SGHVS, FNYEAQ. The CDR3 spans 17 residues. V lost 0 bases to trimming and J lost 3 bases; unmatched junction nucleotides: 2. The CDR3 is CASSLAGQGADTGELFF. CDR3 coding DNA: TGTGCCAGCAGCTTAGCGGGACAGGGGGCAGACACCGGGGAGCTGTTTTTT.

This clonotype was found many times. The CDR3 spells CASSRQTNEKLFF. CDR3 nucleotide sequence: TGTGCCAGTAGTAGACAGACTAATGAAAAACTGTTTTTT. The chain couples TRBV19 to TRBJ1-4; D is possibly TRBD1 (5 bases). CDR3 length equals 13 residues. Germline CDR1 and CDR2: LNHDA and SQIVND (reference sequence). V shed 4 bases and J shed 2 bases, with 5 bases lying between them.

This clonotype has a count of ten or more. In DNA, the CDR3 is TGTGCCAGCAGCCTCGGGGAGTCCTATGGCTACACCTTC. Translated: CASSLGESYGYTF. V is TRBV7-2 and J is TRBJ1-2, with no clear D. Per germline, CDR1 SGHTA and CDR2 FQGNSA. V was cut by 5 bases and J by 4 bases, with 11 bases left in between. The length of the CDR3 is 13 residues.

V and J are TRBV20-1 and TRBJ2-1; weak D call: TRBD2 (6 bases). Germline assignment: CDR1 DFQATT and CDR2 SNEGSKA (reference sequence). V dropped 7 bases and J dropped 9 bases, with 25 bases sitting between them. The CDR3 is 15 amino acids. DNA for the CDR3: TGCAGTGTCCCCAAACGGGAGTTTGCGCACGCTGAGCAGTTCTTC. Translating it yields CSVPKREFAHAEQFF.

V usage is TRBV12-3 or TRBV12-4 and J usage is TRBJ2-7; 7 nucleotides agree with TRBD1. J gave up 3 bases and V 5 bases, and 10 bases lay outside the gene matches. This CDR3 is 15 amino acids long. The CDR3 DNA reads as TGTGCCAGCAGTCATATACGGAGGACAGGCTACGAGCAGTACTTC. Protein product: CASSHIRRTGYEQYF.

At least ten counts were recorded for this clonotype. The chain is built from TRBV19 and TRBJ2-5, with TRBD1 matching 7 bases. Germline V gene data show CDR1 as LNHDA and CDR2 as SQIVND (reference sequence). The CDR3 is 14 amino acids. Trimming at V came to 4 bases and at J to 2 bases, leaving 4 bases not matched to a gene. CDR3 protein: CASSNPTGQETQYF. The CDR3 nucleotides are TGTGCCAGTAGTAACCCGACAGGGCAAGAGACCCAGTACTTC. The whole variable domain, filled in from reference TRBV19 and TRBJ2-5, reads DGGITQSPKYLFRKEGQNVTLSCEQNLNHDAMYWYRQDPGQGLRLIYYSQIVNDFQKGDIAEGYSVSREKKESFPLTVTSAQKNPTAFYLCASSNPTGQETQYFGPGTRLLVL.

This clonotype was detected ten times or more. The rearrangement joins TRBV6-6 to TRBJ1-5; 8 nucleotides align to TRBD1. This CDR3 has 14 residues. Germline V gives CDR1 MNHNY, CDR2 SVGAGI (reference sequence). V trimming: 4 bases; J trimming: 3 bases; junction bases outside the gene matches: 2. CDR3 protein: CASSWDRTNQPQHF. The CDR3 DNA reads as TGTGCCAGCAGTTGGGACAGGACCAATCAGCCCCAGCATTTT.

The chain is built from TRBV7-2 and TRBJ2-5, with TRBD2 identical over 8 bases. CDR3 size: 14 residues. The V gene end was trimmed by 4 bases and the J gene end by 5 bases; junction bases not matched to a gene: 6. From germline, CDR1 is SGHTA and CDR2 FQGNSA. The CDR3 here is CASSSASSGETQYF. CDR3 nucleotides: TGTGCCAGCAGCTCTGCCTCTAGCGGGGAGACCCAGTACTTC.

At least ten counts were recorded for this clonotype. The rearrangement joins TRBV12-3 or TRBV12-4 to TRBJ2-7, with TRBD1 as a possible D gene (6 bases). The CDR3 is made up of 13 amino acids. Trimming removed 4 bases at V and 3 bases at J, with 10 bases between. CDR3 bases: TGTGCCAGCAGTTCCGGGACAAGCTACGAGCAGTACTTC. Its protein product is CASSSGTSYEQYF.

The J gene is TRBJ1-4, the V gene TRBV6-6, with unresolved D. The CDR3 totals 13 residues. CDR1 and CDR2 (germline): MNHNY, SVGAGI (reference sequence). V lost 3 bases and J lost 5, with 7 bases in between. This chain's CDR3 is CASSYYGNEKLFF. The CDR3 bases are TGTGCCAGCAGTTATTATGGGAATGAAAAACTGTTTTTT.

This clonotype was observed a handful of times. This chain connects TRBV29-1 to TRBJ1-1, with TRBD1 matching over 7 bases. J was trimmed by 1 base and V by 2 bases; bases with no gene match: 4. The germline gives CDR1 SQVTM, CDR2 ANQGSEA. This CDR3 spans 14 amino acids. CDR3 bases: TGCAGCGTTGAAACAGGGGCCAAGAACACTGAAGCTTTCTTT. Protein product: CSVETGAKNTEAFF.

J is TRBJ1-1 and V is TRBV30, with unresolved D. This CDR3 has 12 amino acids. Per the germline V gene, CDR1 is GTSNPN and CDR2 is SVGIG (reference sequence). V was clipped by 4 bases and J by 7 bases, with 13 bases between them. In DNA form, the CDR3 reads TGTGCCTGGAAGCCGACGCGAGGTGAAGCTTTCTTT. Its protein product is CAWKPTRGEAFF.

The CDR3 DNA reads TGTGCCAGTATCCCCCAGGAGGGGCTCGGGGGCTACACCTTC. Translation: CASIPQEGLGGYTF. The V call is TRBV19, the J call TRBJ1-2, with TRBD1 as a possible D gene (5 bases). Germline CDR1 LNHDA, CDR2 SQIVND (reference sequence). This CDR3 region has 14 residues. Trimming took off 7 bases at V and 8 bases at J, with 20 bases between the two ends.

This clonotype was seen a few times. J is TRBJ1-6 and V is TRBV2; unclear D gene. Germline V CDR1 and CDR2: SNHLY, FYNNEI. The CDR3 has 12 residues. The V gene lost 5 bases and the J gene lost 5 bases, with 4 bases spanning the gap. This chain's CDR3 is CASSLNNSPLHF. The CDR3 bases are TGTGCCAGCAGTTTAAATAATTCACCCCTCCACTTT. Full variable domain (rest looked up from reference TRBV2 and TRBJ1-6): EPEVTQTPSHQVTQMGQEVILRCVPISNHLYFYWYRQILGQKVEFLVSFYNNEISEKSEIFDDQFSVERPDGSNFTLKIRSTKLEDSAMYFCASSLNNSPLHFGNGTRLTVT.